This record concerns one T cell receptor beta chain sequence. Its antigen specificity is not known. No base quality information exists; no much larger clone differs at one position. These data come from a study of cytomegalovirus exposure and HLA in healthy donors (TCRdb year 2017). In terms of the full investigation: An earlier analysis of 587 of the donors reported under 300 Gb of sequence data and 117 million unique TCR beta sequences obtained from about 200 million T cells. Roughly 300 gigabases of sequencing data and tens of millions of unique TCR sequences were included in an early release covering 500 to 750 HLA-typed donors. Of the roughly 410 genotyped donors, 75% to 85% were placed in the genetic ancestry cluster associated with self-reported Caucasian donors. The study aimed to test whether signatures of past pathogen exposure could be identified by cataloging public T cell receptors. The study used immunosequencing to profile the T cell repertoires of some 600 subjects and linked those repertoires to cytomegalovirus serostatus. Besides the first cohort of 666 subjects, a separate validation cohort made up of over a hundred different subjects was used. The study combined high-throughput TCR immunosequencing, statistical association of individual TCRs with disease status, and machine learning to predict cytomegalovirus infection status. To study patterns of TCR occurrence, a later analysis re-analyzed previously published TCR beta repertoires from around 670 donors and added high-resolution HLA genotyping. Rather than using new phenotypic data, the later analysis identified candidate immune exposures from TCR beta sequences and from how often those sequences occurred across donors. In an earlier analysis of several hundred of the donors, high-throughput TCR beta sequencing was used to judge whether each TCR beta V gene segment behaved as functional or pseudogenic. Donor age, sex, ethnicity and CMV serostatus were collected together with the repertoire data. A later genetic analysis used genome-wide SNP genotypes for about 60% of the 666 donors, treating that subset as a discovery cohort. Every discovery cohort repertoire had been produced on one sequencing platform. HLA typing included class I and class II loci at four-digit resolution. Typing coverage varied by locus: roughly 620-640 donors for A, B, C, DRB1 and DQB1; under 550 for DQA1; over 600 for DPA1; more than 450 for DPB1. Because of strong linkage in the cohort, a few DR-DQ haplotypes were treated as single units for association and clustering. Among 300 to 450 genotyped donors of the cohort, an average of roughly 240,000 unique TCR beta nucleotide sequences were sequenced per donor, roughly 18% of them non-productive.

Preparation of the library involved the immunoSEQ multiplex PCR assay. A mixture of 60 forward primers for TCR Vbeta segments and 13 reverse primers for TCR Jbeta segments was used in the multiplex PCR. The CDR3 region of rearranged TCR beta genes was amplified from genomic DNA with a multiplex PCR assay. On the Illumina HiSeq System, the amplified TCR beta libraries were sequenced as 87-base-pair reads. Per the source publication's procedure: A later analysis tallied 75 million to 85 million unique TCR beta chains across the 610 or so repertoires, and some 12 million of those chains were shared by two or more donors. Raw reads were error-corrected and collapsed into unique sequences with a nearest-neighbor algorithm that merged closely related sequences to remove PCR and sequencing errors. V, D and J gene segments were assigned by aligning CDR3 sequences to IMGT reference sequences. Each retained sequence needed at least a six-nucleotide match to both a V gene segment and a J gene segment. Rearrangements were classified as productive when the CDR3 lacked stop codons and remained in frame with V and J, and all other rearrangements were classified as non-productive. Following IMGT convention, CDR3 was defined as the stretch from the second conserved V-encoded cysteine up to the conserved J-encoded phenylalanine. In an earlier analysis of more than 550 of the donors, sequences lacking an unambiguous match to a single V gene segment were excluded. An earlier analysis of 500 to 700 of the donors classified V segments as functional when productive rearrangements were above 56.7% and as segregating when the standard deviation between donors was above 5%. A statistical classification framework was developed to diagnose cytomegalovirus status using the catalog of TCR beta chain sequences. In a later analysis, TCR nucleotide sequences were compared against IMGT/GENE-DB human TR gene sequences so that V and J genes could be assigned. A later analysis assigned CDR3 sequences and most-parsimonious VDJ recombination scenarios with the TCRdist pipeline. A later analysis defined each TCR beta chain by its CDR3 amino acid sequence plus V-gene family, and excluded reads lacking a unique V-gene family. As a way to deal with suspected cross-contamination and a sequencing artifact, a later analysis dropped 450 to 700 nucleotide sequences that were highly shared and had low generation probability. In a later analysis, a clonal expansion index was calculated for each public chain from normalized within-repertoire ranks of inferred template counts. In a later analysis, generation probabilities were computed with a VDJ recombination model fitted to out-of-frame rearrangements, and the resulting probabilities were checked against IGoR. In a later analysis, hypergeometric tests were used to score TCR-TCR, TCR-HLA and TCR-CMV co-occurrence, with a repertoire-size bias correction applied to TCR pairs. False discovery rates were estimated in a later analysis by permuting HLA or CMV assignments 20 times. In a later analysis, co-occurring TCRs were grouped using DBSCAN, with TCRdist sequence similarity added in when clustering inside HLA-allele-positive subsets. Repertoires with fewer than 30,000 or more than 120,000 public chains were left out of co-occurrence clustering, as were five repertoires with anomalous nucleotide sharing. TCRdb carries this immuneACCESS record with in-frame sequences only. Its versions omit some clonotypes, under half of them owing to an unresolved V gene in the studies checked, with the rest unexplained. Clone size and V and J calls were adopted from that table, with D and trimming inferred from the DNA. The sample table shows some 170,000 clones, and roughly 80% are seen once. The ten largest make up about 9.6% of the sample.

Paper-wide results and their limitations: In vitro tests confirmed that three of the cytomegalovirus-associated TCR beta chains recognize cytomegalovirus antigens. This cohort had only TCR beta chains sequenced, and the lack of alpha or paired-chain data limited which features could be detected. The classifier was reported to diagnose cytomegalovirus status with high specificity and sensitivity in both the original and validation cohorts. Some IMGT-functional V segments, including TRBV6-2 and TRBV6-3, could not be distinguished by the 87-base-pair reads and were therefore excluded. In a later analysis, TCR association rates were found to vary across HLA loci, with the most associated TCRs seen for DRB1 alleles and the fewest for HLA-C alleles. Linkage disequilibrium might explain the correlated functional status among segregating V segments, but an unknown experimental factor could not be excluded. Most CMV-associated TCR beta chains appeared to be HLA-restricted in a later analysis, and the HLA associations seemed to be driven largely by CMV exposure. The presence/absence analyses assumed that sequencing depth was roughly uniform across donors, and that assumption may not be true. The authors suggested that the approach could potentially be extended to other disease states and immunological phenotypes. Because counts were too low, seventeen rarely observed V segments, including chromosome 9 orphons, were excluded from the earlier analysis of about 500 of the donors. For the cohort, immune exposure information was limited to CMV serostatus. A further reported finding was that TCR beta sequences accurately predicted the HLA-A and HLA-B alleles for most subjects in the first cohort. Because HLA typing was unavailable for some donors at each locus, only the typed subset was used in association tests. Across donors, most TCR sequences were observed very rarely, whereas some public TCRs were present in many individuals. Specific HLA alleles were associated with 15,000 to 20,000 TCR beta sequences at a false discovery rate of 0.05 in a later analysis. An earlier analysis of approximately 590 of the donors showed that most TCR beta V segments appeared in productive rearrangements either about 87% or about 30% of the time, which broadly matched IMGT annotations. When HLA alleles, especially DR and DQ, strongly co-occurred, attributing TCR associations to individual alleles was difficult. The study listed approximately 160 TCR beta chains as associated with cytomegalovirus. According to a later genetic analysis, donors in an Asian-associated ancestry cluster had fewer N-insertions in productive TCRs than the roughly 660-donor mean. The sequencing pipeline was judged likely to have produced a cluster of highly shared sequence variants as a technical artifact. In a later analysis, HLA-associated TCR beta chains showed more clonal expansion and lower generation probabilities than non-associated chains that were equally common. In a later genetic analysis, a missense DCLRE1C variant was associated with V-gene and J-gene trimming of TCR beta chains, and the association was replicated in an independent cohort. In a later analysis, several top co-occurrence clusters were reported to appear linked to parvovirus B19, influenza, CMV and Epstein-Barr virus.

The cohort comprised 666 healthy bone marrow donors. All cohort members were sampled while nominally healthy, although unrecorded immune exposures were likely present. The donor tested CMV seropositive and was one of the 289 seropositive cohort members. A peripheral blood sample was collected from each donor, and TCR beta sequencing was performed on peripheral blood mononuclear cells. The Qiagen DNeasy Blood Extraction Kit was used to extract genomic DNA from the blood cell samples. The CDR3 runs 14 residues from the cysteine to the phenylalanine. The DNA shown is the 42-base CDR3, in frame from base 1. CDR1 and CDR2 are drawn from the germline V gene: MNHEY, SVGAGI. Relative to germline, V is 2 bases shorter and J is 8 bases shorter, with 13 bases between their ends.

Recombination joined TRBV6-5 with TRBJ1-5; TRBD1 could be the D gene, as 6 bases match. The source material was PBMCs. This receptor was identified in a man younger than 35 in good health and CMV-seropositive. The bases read TGTGCCAGCAGTTACCAACAGGGTGGTAAGCCCCAGCATTTT. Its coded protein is CASSYQQGGKPQHF.